The rows below give T cell receptor beta chains drawn from one sample of a study of blood T cell repertoires in COVID-19. Data came from immunoSEQ multiplex PCR; TCRdb stores just in-frame clones and leaves some out. The sample yields tens of thousands of clones, about 86% seen once. Source material: peripheral blood. These receptors all come from a human donor in a cohort sampled during active COVID-19. The CDR3 runs from the conserved cysteine through the conserved F or W. D genes are given only for firm matches.

D	length	V	J	CDR3
-	12	TRBV5-1	TRBJ2-7	CASSTQGYEQYF
TRBD1	12	TRBV29-1	TRBJ1-4	CSGGTGGEKLFF
-	14	TRBV28	TRBJ1-1	CASSPGQRAFEAFF
-	15	TRBV15	TRBJ1-2	CATSSNQGIDYGYTF
TRBD1	13	TRBV19	TRBJ1-6	CASEDRGNSPLHF
TRBD1	15	TRBV25-1	TRBJ1-2	CASSGTTGGANGYTF
-	15	TRBV7-2	TRBJ2-1	CASSLDGNSYNEQFF
-	14	TRBV5-6	TRBJ2-4	CASSLAVPKNIQYF
TRBD1	14	TRBV9	TRBJ1-1	CASSVVGGAVEAFF
TRBD1	16	TRBV19	TRBJ2-7	CASSAQMTGGNYEQYF
-	13	TRBV7-3	TRBJ1-1	CASKQEMNTEAFF